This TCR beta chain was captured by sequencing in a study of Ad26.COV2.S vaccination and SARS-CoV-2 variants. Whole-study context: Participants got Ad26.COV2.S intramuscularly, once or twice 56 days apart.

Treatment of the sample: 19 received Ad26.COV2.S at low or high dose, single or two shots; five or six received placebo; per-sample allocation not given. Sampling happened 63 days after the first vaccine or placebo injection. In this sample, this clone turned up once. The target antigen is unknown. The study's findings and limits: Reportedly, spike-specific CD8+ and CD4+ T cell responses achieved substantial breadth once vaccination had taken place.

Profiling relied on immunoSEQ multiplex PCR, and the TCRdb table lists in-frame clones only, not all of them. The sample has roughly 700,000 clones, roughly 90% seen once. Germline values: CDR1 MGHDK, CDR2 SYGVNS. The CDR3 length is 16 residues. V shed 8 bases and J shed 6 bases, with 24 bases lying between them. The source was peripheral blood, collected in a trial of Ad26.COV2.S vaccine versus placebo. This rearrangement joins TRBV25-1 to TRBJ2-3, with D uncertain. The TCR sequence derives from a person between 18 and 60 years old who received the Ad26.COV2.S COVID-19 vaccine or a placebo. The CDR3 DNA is TGTGCCAGCTCCTCCGACGGCTTCCTATTCGGGGATACGCAGTATTTT. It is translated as CASSSDGFLFGDTQYF. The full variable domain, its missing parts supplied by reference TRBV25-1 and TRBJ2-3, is EADIYQTPRYLVIGTGKKITLECSQTMGHDKMYWYQQDPGMELHLIHYSYGVNSTEKGDLSSESTVSRIRTEHFPLTLESARPSHTSQYLCASSSDGFLFGDTQYFGPGTRLTVL.